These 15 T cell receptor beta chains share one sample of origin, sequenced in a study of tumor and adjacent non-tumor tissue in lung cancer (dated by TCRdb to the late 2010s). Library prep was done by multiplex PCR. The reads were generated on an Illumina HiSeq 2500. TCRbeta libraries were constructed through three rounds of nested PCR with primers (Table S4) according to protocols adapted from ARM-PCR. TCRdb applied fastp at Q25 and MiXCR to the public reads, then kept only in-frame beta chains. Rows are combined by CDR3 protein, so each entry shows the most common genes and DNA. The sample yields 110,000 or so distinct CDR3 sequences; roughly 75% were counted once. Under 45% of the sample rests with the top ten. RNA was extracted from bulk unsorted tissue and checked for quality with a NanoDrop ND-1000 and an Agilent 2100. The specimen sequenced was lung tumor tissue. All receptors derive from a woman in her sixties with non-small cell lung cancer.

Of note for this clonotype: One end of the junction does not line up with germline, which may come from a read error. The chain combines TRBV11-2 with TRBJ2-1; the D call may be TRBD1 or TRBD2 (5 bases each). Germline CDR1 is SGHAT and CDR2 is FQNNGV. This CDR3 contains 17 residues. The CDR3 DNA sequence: TGTGCCAGCAGATTGGGGAGACAGACCAGCTCCTACGATGAGCAGTCCTTC. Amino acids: CASRLGRQTSSYDEQSF. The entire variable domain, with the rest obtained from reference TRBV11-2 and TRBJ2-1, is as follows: EAGVAQSPRYKIIEKRQSVAFWCNPISGHATLYWYQQILGQGPKLLIQFQNNGVVDDSQLPKDRFSAERLKGVDSTLKIQPAKLEDSAVYLCASRLGRQTSSYDEQSFGPGTRLTVL.

DNA of the CDR3: TGCGCCAAGAGCCAAGATGGGTATGCGACTGAAGCTTTCTTT. Translation gives CAKSQDGYATEAFF. The chain recombines TRBV4-3 with TRBJ1-1; D gene unclear. Germline V gene lookup returns CDR1 LGHNA and CDR2 YSLEER. The CDR3 length is 14 residues. V was cut by 10 bases and J by 5 bases, with 20 bases left in between.

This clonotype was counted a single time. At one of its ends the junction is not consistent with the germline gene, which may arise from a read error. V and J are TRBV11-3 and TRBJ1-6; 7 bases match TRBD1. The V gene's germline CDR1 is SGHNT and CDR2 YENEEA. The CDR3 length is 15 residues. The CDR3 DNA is TGTGCCAGCAGCCTAGGGGACAGATATAATTCACCCCTCCGCTTT. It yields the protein CASSLGDRYNSPLRF.

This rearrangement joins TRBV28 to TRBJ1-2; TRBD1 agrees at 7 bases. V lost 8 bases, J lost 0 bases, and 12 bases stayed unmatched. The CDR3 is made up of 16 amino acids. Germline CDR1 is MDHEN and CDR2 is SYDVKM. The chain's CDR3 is CASGPGTVASNYGYTF. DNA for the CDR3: TGTGCCAGCGGCCCCGGGACAGTAGCTTCTAACTATGGCTACACCTTC.

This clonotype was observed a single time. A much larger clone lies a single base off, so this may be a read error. The DNA of the CDR3 is TGTGCCAGCAGGGCCGATTGGGGCAGTAGAAATCAGCCCCAGCATTTT. The encoded protein is CASRADWGSRNQPQHF. V is TRBV6-5 and J is TRBJ1-5, with D perhaps TRBD1 (5 bases). Germline assignment: CDR1 MNHEY and CDR2 SVGAGI. The CDR3 is 16 residues long. Deletions cut 6 bases from V and 4 bases from J, with 19 bases between.

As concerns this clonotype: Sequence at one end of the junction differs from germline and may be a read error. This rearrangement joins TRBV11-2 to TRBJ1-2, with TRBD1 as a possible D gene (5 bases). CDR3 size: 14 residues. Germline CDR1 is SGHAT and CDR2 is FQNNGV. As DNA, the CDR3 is TGTGCCGGCAGCTTATATGGGACCCAGGCTGGCTACACCTTC. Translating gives CAGSLYGTQAGYTF. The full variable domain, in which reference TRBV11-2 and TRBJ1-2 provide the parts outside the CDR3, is EAGVAQSPRYKIIEKRQSVAFWCNPISGHATLYWYQQILGQGPKLLIQFQNNGVVDDSQLPKDRFSAERLKGVDSTLKIQPAKLEDSAVYLCAGSLYGTQAGYTFGSGTRLTVV.

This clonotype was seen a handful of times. CDR3 DNA sequence: TGTGCCAGCTCAGAAGGACAGGGGGGTGAAAAACTGTTTTTT. Its protein is CASSEGQGGEKLFF. This chain connects TRBV18 to TRBJ1-4, with TRBD1 matching 10 bases. The CDR3 loop spans 14 amino acids. J was trimmed by 7 bases and V by 5 bases; bases with no gene match: 4. Germline CDR1 and CDR2: KGHSH and LQKENI.

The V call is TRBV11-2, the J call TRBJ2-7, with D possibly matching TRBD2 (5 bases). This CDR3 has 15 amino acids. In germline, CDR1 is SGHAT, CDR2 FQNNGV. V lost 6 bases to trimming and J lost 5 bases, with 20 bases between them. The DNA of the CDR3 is TGTGCCAGCAGTTTATTTTCGAGAGGGAACGACGAGCAGTACTTC. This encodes CASSLFSRGNDEQYF.

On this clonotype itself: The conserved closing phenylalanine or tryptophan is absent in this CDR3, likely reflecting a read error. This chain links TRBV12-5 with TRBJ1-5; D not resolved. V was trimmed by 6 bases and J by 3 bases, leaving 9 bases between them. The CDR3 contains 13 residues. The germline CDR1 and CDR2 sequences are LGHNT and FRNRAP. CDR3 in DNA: TGTGCTAGTGGATCCTTAACCAATCAGCCCCAGCATTCC. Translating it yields CASGSLTNQPQHS.

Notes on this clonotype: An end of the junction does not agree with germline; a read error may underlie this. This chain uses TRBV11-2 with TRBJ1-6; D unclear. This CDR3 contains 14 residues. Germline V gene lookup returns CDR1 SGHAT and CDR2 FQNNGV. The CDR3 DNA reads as TGTACCAGCAGCTTAGAAGCAAGTAATTCACACTTCCACTTT. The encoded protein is CTSSLEASNSHFHF. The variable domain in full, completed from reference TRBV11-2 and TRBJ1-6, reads EAGVAQSPRYKIIEKRQSVAFWCNPISGHATLYWYQQILGQGPKLLIQFQNNGVVDDSQLPKDRFSAERLKGVDSTLKIQPAKLEDSAVYLCTSSLEASNSHFHFGNGTRLTVT.

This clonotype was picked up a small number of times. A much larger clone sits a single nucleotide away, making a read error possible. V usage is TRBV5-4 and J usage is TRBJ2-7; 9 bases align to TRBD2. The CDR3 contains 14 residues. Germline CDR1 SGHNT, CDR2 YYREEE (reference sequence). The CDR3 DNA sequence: TGTGCCAGCTGCTTGACTAGCGGATCCCTTGGGCAGTACTTC. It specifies CASCLTSGSLGQYF.

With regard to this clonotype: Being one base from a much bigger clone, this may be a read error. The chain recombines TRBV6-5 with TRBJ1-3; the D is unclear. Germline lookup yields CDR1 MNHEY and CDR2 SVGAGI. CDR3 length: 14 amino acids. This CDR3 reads CVSSYSPLGNTIYF. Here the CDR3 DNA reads TGTGTCAGCAGTTACTCCCCTCTCGGAAACACCATATATTTT.

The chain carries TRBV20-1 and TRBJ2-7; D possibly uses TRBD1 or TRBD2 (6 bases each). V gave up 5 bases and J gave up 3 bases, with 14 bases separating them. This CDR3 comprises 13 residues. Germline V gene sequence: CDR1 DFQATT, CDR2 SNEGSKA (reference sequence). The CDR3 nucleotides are TGCAGTGCTGCAGGGGAGGTGTACTACGAGCAGTACTTC. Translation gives CSAAGEVYYEQYF.

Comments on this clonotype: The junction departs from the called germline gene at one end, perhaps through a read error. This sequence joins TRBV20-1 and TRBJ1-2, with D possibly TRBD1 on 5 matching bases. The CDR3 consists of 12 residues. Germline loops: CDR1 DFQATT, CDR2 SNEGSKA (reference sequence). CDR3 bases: TGCAGTGCTACTGCGACCAGGGATGGTTACACCTTC. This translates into CSATATRDGYTF.

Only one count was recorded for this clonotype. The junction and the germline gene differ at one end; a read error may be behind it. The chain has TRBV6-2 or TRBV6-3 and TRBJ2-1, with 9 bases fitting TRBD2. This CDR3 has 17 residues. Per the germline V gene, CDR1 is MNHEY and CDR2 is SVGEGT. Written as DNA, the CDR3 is TGTGCCAGTAGTTTTAGCGGGAGAATTGTATCCTACAATGAGCAGTCCTTC. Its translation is CASSFSGRIVSYNEQSF.